This TCR beta chain derives from a study of blood T cell repertoires in COVID-19. Study summary: Sources were T cells, B-cell-depleted T cells, or PBMCs; the material itself was cDNA or gDNA.

Original methodology: It was from reference gene primer amplification that nucleated cell counts were estimated. Sequenced by immunoSEQ multiplex PCR; TCRdb stores in-frame clones only, minus some. The V and J calls and clone size are taken from that table; D and trimming were inferred from the DNA. Among roughly 280,000 clones, about 88% were seen once, and the ten largest hold 3.6%. Germline assignment: CDR1 MDHEN and CDR2 SYDVKM. V shed 7 bases and J shed 4 bases, with 10 bases lying between them. The CDR3 sequence is 13 residues long. The material sequenced was peripheral blood. The V gene is TRBV28, the J gene TRBJ2-2, with a possible D match to TRBD2 (7 bases). This TCR was recovered from a man aged 18 to 29 with active or convalescent COVID-19. The CDR3 nucleotides are TGTGCCAGCACCGCGGGGGCCACCGGGGAGCTGTTTTTT. It encodes CASTAGATGELFF.